This T cell receptor beta chain originates from a study of technical replicates of blood from a few donors. The CDR3 consists of 15 residues. Germline V gene data show CDR1 as LNHNV and CDR2 as YYDKDF (reference sequence). V was shortened by 4 bases and J by 4 bases, with 13 bases between the two germline ends. Libraries were prepared by immunoSEQ multiplex PCR; TCRdb keeps only in-frame clonotypes and omits some of them. The sample has 99,000 or so clones, 95% seen once; the top ten hold around 0.21%. Specimen: T cells isolated from PBMCs. The V gene is TRBV15, the J gene TRBJ1-4; tentatively, D is TRBD1 (6 bases). This sequence was found in a human donor in good health. CDR3 loop: CATSKDSQGNEKLFF. The CDR3 DNA follows: TGTGCCACCAGCAAGGACAGCCAGGGTAATGAAAAACTGTTTTTT.